What follows are 9 T cell receptor beta chains derived from one specimen sequenced in a study of CD8 T cells in Susac syndrome. The RNA input was roughly 0.5 to 1 ug, and it was reverse transcribed with random hexamers. Each CDR3 protein is one row after TCRdb ran MiXCR on the immunoSEQ multiplex PCR reads. Here the sample spans about 100,000 distinct CDR3 sequences, about 93% being singletons. Material for sequencing was CD8+ T cells from PBMCs. The receptors shown here come from a human donor in good health.

The chain combines TRBV29-1 with TRBJ2-6; 11 bases match TRBD1. Germline V lookup: CDR1 SQVTM, CDR2 ANQGSEA. CDR3 length equals 14 residues. V shed 7 bases, J shed 2 bases, and the junction held 1 base outside the gene matches. The CDR3, as DNA: TGCAGCGCGGGACAGGGGGCTGGGGCCAACGTCCTGACTTTC. Protein product: CSAGQGAGANVLTF.

This chain connects TRBV3-1 to TRBJ2-7; the match to TRBD1 covers 10 bases. Germline values: CDR1 LGHDT, CDR2 YNNKEL (reference sequence). The CDR3 contains 16 residues. J was trimmed by 3 bases and V by 0 bases; bases with no gene match: 5. The CDR3 DNA reads TGTGCCAGCAGCCAAGATGTGGGACAGGGGAGCTACGAGCAGTACTTC. It translates to CASSQDVGQGSYEQYF.

The gene calls are TRBV6-5 and TRBJ1-2; possible D gene TRBD1, 6 bases. Germline V gives CDR1 MNHEY, CDR2 SVGAGI. This CDR3 has 17 residues. Trimming left V 4 bases short and J 5 bases short, with 23 bases between. CDR3 sequence: CASSSVLTGTGWYGYTF. Here the CDR3 DNA reads TGTGCCAGCAGTTCTGTCCTTACAGGGACCGGTTGGTATGGCTACACCTTC.

The chain uses TRBV11-2 and TRBJ2-1; D remains unclear. The CDR3 consists of 11 residues. The V gene lost 6 bases and the J gene lost 7 bases, with 7 bases spanning the gap. Germline assignment: CDR1 SGHAT and CDR2 FQNNGV. CDR3 loop: CASRRYNEQFF. Here the CDR3 DNA reads TGTGCCAGCAGGCGTTATAATGAGCAGTTCTTC.

The chain couples TRBV27 to TRBJ1-6; D remains ambiguous. CDR1 and CDR2 (germline): MNHEY, SMNVEV (reference sequence). The CDR3 covers 14 residues. V lost 3 bases to trimming and J lost 7 bases, with 10 bases between them. CDR3 sequence reads: CASSFGGNNSPLHF. CDR3 nucleotides: TGTGCCAGCAGTTTCGGAGGGAACAATTCACCCCTCCACTTT.

The chain employs TRBV6-5 and TRBJ1-4, with TRBD1 identical over 9 bases. The CDR3 contains 15 residues. V dropped 6 bases and J dropped 8; count of bases not matched to a gene: 10. Germline lookup yields CDR1 MNHEY and CDR2 SVGAGI. As DNA, the CDR3 is TGTGCCAGCAGCAGATCCCAGGGGACAGGGGAAAAACTGTTTTTT. Protein product: CASSRSQGTGEKLFF.

The chain carries TRBV29-1 and TRBJ2-7, with D possibly matching TRBD2 (5 bases). The ends were cut back, 8 bases at V and 4 bases at J, with 15 bases in the middle. This CDR3 contains 12 residues. Germline V gene sequence: CDR1 SQVTM, CDR2 ANQGSEA. The DNA of the CDR3 is TGCAGCTCCCGGGATAGCGAATACGAGCAGTACTTC. Its translation is CSSRDSEYEQYF.

This CDR3 is CSVPSGANTGELFF. Written as DNA, the CDR3 is TGCAGCGTTCCTAGCGGGGCGAACACCGGGGAGCTGTTTTTT. The chain employs TRBV29-1 and TRBJ2-2; 9 nucleotides agree with TRBD2. Trimming removed 5 bases from V and 0 bases from J; junction bases left unmatched: 1. The CDR3 has 14 amino acids. The germline V gene encodes CDR1 SQVTM and CDR2 ANQGSEA.

This chain joins TRBV29-1 and TRBJ1-1; D is unclear. This CDR3 spans 12 amino acids. V was clipped by 1 base and J by 11 bases, with 14 bases between them. The V gene's germline CDR1 is SQVTM and CDR2 ANQGSEA. CDR3 bases: TGCAGCGTTGAAGTATCACCCATCGGCGCTTTCTTT. Amino acid sequence: CSVEVSPIGAFF.